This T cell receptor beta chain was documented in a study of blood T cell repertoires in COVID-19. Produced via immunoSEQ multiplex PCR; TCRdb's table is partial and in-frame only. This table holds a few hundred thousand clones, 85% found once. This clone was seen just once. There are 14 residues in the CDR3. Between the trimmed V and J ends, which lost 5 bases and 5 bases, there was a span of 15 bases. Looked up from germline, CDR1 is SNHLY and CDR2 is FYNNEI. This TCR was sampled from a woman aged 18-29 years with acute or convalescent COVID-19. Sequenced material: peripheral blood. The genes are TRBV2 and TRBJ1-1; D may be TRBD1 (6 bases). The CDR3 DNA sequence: TGTGCCAGCAGTCGAGGGGGAGGGGGAACTGAAGCTTTCTTT. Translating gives CASSRGGGGTEAFF.